The T cell receptor beta chain described here comes from a study of shared clonotypes between healthy human individuals. Comments on this clone: As yet, its antigen is unknown.

Findings and limits, study-wide: A small donor pool kept down the genetic and exposure-history diversity that was represented.

Germline CDR1 and CDR2: SGHVS and FQNEAQ. The V end was cut by 5 bases, the J end by 2 bases, with 15 bases between. CDR3 length: 15 amino acids. Using immunoSEQ multiplex PCR, the repertoire was profiled, and TCRdb retains in-frame clones only, with some absent. The sample lists roughly 1.4 million clones, around 98.5% seen once, with roughly 0.36% in the top ten. The specimen was naive CD4+ T cells sorted from blood. The subset: CD45RA+ positively selected. The V call is TRBV7-8, the J call TRBJ1-2, with a weak D call TRBD1 (5 bases). The sequence derives from a man aged 25 to 45 in good health. CDR3 coding DNA: TGTGCCAGCAGCCTACTTAGGCGGACAAACTATGGCTACACCTTC. This gives the protein CASSLLRRTNYGYTF.